This TCR beta chain was sequenced during a study of CD8 T cells in Susac syndrome. Looked up from germline, CDR1 is LGHNA and CDR2 is YSLEER. CDR3 size: 15 residues. Trimming at V came to 4 bases and at J to 2 bases, leaving 7 bases not matched to a gene. RNA amounts of roughly 0.5 to 1 ug underwent reverse transcription with random hexamers. TCRdb reprocessed the immunoSEQ multiplex PCR reads via MiXCR and lists one record per CDR3 protein. The sample lists 160,000 or so distinct CDR3 sequences, approximately 94% occurring once. Sequencing of TCR beta was performed on blood CD8+ T cells and on blood CD4+ T cells.

This receptor was identified in a human donor with multiple sclerosis. Source material: CD4+ T cells from PBMCs. The chain joins TRBV4-3 to TRBJ2-7; 8 positions agree with TRBD2. The CDR3 sequence is CASSRFLLAAYEQYF. CDR3 DNA sequence: TGCGCCAGCAGCCGTTTCCTACTAGCGGCCTACGAGCAGTACTTC.